What follows describes a single TCR beta chain. Its antigen is unidentified. The record originates from a study of T-cell memory formation after mild COVID-19. TCRdb reanalysed the 5' RACE reads using MiXCR and keeps one entry per CDR3 protein. The sample yields about 340,000 distinct CDR3 sequences, 20% to 25% seen once. The CDR3 loop spans 14 amino acids. From germline, CDR1 is SGHVS and CDR2 FQNEAQ. Trimming removed 5 bases at V and 10 bases at J, with 17 bases between. Study-wide results and caveats: CD8+ contracting clones occupied EMRA, while CD4+ ones occupied mainly CM and EM.

This receptor was taken from an adult woman who had mild COVID-19 (a few samples of this study predate the infection). Cell type and time point are not known. Sequenced: PBMCs or a T cell subset sorted from them (not recorded which). The chain recombines TRBV7-8 with TRBJ1-4; tentatively, D is TRBD1 (5 bases). The CDR3 sequence: CASSPYSGAGKLFF. The CDR3 coding sequence is TGTGCCAGCAGCCCTTACAGCGGGGCGGGAAAACTGTTTTTT.